Listed here is a single TCR beta chain. Trimming pared 2 bases from V and 6 bases from J, leaving 11 bases between. Germline V CDR1 and CDR2: MNHNS, SASEGT. The CDR3 consists of 15 residues. This sample is part of a study of blood T cell repertoires in COVID-19. Study in general: Acute and convalescent COVID-19 specimens originated in the United States, Italy and Spain. PBMCs, B-cell-depleted T cells, or T cells provided the cDNA or gDNA that made up the material.

Original analysis: It was from reference gene primer amplification that nucleated cell counts were estimated. This table comes from immunoSEQ multiplex PCR, and its TCRdb copy is limited to in-frame clones, with some not included. That table is the source of V, J and clone size, and D and trimming were worked out from the DNA. The sample records about 87,000 clones, around 87% being singletons. This chain uses TRBV6-1 with TRBJ1-6; possible D gene TRBD1, 5 bases. The sequenced sample consisted of peripheral blood. The TCR sequence derives from a man aged 35 to 55 with acute or convalescent COVID-19. For the CDR3, the DNA is TGTGCCAGCAGTGAATTGCGGGGCCTTAATTCACCCCTCCACTTT. This sequence encodes CASSELRGLNSPLHF.